The 3 T cell receptor beta chains in this list originate from one sample, sequenced in a study of CD8+ T cells in alopecia areata. CD4, CD8alpha, NKG2D, NKG2ACE and other markers guided sorting of pooled cutaneous lymph node cells. Investigators isolated RNA and reverse transcribed it into cDNA to act as the sequencing template. Clones were read by immunoSEQ multiplex PCR, and TCRdb kept only the in-frame ones, dropping some. Singletons are absent from the sample, which has over 250,000 clones. The sample was CD4+ T cells sorted from a lymph node. These TCRs come from a C3H/HeJ mouse with alopecia areata. Mice of this strain are of MHC haplotype H2-k.

Concerning this clone itself: Gene names denote mouse genes. The read finishes 4 residues shy of the CDR3 end, and the germline J gene is used to complete it. The genes are TRBV19 and TRBJ2-2; TRBD1 aligns across 9 bases. Germline CDR1 reads FNHDT; CDR2 reads SITEND (reference sequence). This CDR3 contains 16 residues. The V gene end was trimmed by 3 bases and the J gene end by 1 base; junction bases not matched to a gene: 4. The covered CDR3 bases are TGTGCCAGCAGTAGTCGACAGGGGGTAAACACCGGG. Its protein product is CASSSRQGVNTG. The whole CDR3 protein is CASSSRQGVNTGQLYF.

This clone was picked up a small number of times. Gene names are mouse gene names. The DNA ends 4 residues before the CDR3 does, and the rest of the CDR3 is filled in from the germline J gene. The rearrangement links TRBV13-1 to TRBJ2-5; D may be TRBD1 (7 bases). V lost 2 bases, J lost 2 bases, and 15 bases lay in between. CDR3 length equals 16 residues. Germline CDR1 is NSHNY and CDR2 is SYGAGN. CDR3 loop: CASSERGQRTQDTQYF. CDR3 DNA (partial): TGTGCCAGCAGTGAGAGGGGGCAGAGGACCCAAGAC.

This clone has just a few counts. Mouse gene names and germline throughout. The CDR3 end lies 4 residues beyond the end of the read and is filled in from the germline J gene. At the DNA level, this CDR3 is encoded by other sequences in the same sample as well. The V and J genes are TRBV13-1 and TRBJ2-4, with 7 bases matching TRBD2. Germline V CDR1 and CDR2: NSHNY, SYGAGN. There are 15 residues in the CDR3. Trimming took 0 bases from V and 3 from J; bases not matched to a gene: 4. Incomplete CDR3 DNA: TGTGCCAGCAGTGATGCCCGGGGGGGGCAAAAC. This encodes CASSDARGGQN. The entire CDR3 sequence reads CASSDARGGQNTLYF.